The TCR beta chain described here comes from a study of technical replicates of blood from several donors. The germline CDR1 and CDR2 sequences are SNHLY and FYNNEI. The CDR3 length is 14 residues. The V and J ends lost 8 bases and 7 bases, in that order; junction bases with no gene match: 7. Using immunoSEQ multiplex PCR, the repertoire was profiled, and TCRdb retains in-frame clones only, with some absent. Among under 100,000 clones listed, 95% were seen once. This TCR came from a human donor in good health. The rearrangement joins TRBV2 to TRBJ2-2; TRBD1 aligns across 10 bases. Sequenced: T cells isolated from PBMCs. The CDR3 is CASLGQGESGELFF. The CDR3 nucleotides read TGTGCCAGCCTAGGACAGGGGGAAAGCGGGGAGCTGTTTTTT.